Described below is a single TCR beta chain sequence and its context. The sample originates from a study of blood T cell repertoires in COVID-19. Per the authors' pipeline: Cell counts per sample came from amplifying reference gene primers. Measured with immunoSEQ multiplex PCR; TCRdb has only the in-frame clones, and not every one. V and J calls and clone size are copied from that table; D and trimming were computed from the DNA. The data contain a few hundred thousand clones, 70% to 90% of them singletons. Cohort assignment relied on participant-reported clinical history. All recovered Cohort 3 donors got two negative PCRs, got clearance, or saw symptom resolution. Trimming took off 0 bases at V and 5 bases at J, with 14 bases between the two ends. CDR3 length: 15 amino acids. Germline CDR1 and CDR2: SGDLS and YYNGEE.

What was sequenced was PBMCs or T cells enriched from blood (not recorded which). The receptor comes from a young woman who had recovered from COVID-19. The chain links TRBV9 to TRBJ1-1; D may be TRBD1 (6 bases). The CDR3 reads CASSVAGGARTEAFF. Written as DNA, the CDR3 is TGTGCCAGCAGCGTAGCGGGGGGGGCGCGGACTGAAGCTTTCTTT.